This passage covers 11 T cell receptor beta chains from one sample sequenced in a study of metastatic and nonmetastatic thyroid tumors. Thyroid surgery took place with no prior treatment in any patient. TCRdb re-called clones from the PCR reads using MiXCR. Here the sample spans about 8,400 clones, around a third being singletons. The sequencing input was tumor tissue. The origin of the receptors is a female donor with papillary thyroid cancer or a benign thyroid nodule (not recorded which). Some clones in this sample may be carry-over from other donors' samples.

This clone was observed a few times. The V and J genes are TRBV28 and TRBJ1-5; 7 nucleotides agree with TRBD1. Germline CDR1 reads MDHEN; CDR2 reads SYDVKM. J was trimmed by 3 bases and V by 5 bases; bases with no gene match: 10. The CDR3 is made up of 16 amino acids. CDR3 sequence (DNA): TGTGCCAGCAGTGAGACAGGGAGAGGGGCCAATCAGCCCCAGCATTTT. This gives the protein CASSETGRGANQPQHF. Full variable domain (missing parts from reference TRBV28 and TRBJ1-5): DVKVTQSSRYLVKRTGEKVFLECVQDMDHENMFWYRQDPGLGLRLIYFSYDVKMKEKGDIPEGYSVSREKKERFSLILESASTNQTSMYLCASSETGRGANQPQHFGDGTRLSIL.

This sequence joins TRBV6-1 and TRBJ2-7; 10 nucleotides line up with TRBD1. CDR1 MNHNS and CDR2 SASEGT come from the germline V gene. This CDR3 has 16 residues. With V trimmed by 7 bases and J by 4 bases, 13 bases remained unmatched. CDR3 DNA: TGTGCCAGCAAAGCTTCAGGACAGGGGGGAATTTACGAGCAGTACTTC. It specifies CASKASGQGGIYEQYF.

About this clone itself: The junction departs from germline at one end; a sequencing error may be responsible. At the DNA level, this CDR3 is encoded by other sequences in the same sample as well. The CDR3 spells CASSLGTATDTQYF. CDR3 DNA sequence: TGTGCTAGCAGCCTGGGGACAGCCACAGATACACAGTATTTT. The J gene is TRBJ2-3, the V gene TRBV7-6; 7 bases align to TRBD1. CDR1 is SGHVS and CDR2 is FNYEAQ in the germline V gene. The CDR3 loop spans 14 amino acids.

There are a few counts of this clone. This chain links TRBV6-1 with TRBJ2-1; the D is unclear. The CDR3 consists of 13 residues. CDR1 and CDR2 from the germline V gene are MNHNS and SASEGT. V lost 7 bases, J lost 4 bases, and 11 bases lay in between. The CDR3 coding sequence is TGTGCCAGCATACAGAGATGGTACAATGAGCAGTTCTTC. Protein sequence: CASIQRWYNEQFF.

This sequence joins TRBV28 and TRBJ1-5, with 8 bases lining up with TRBD1. Germline CDR1 reads MDHEN; CDR2 reads SYDVKM. V lost 6 bases, J lost 4 bases, and 8 bases stayed unmatched. The CDR3 has 15 residues. The CDR3 DNA is TGTGCCAGCAGGGGTCCGGGACAGGTGAATCAGCCCCAGCATTTT. It specifies CASRGPGQVNQPQHF.

With regard to this clone: The junction shows a germline mismatch at one end, possibly a read error. J is TRBJ2-2 and V is TRBV4-3; 7 bases agree with TRBD1. CDR1 LGHNA and CDR2 YSLEER come from the germline V gene. The CDR3 covers 14 residues. The CDR3: CASSEDRNSGVLFF. The CDR3 DNA reads TGCGCCAGCAGCGAGGACAGGAACTCTGGGGTGCTGTTTTTT.

This clone turned up a few times. The V call is TRBV12-3 or TRBV12-4, the J call TRBJ2-1; D is perhaps TRBD2 (7 bases). The germline V and J ends were trimmed by 1 base and 10 bases, with 17 bases remaining between them. This CDR3 has 15 residues. The CDR3 sequence is CASSLEGGRPGEQFF. The CDR3 DNA reads TGTGCCAGCAGTTTAGAGGGGGGGAGACCAGGGGAGCAGTTCTTC.

To note about this clone: No conserved phenylalanine or tryptophan ends this CDR3, so it is likely a read error. This rearrangement joins TRBV4-3 to TRBJ1-5, with 9 bases matching TRBD1. The germline CDR1 and CDR2 sequences are LGHNA and YSLEER. The CDR3 spans 15 residues. The V and J ends lost 4 bases and 9 bases, in that order; junction bases with no gene match: 10. The CDR3 spells CASSPHDRGSAPQHS. CDR3 sequence (DNA): TGCGCCAGCAGCCCACACGACAGGGGGTCTGCGCCCCAGCATTCT.

CDR3 sequence (DNA): TGTGCCAGCTCGCCCGGGACAGGGGGCTCAGATACGCAGTATTTT. It specifies CASSPGTGGSDTQYF. The rearrangement links TRBV18 to TRBJ2-3; TRBD1 matches at 12 bases. The CDR3 has 15 residues. The V segment lost 6 bases and the J segment 4 bases; nucleotides outside the gene matches: 5. Germline assignment: CDR1 KGHSH and CDR2 LQKENI.

The CDR3 region is CASSAWGAGLNTGELFF. CDR3 bases: TGTGCCAGCAGCGCCTGGGGTGCGGGACTGAACACCGGGGAGCTGTTTTTT. J is TRBJ2-2 and V is TRBV7-3; maybe TRBD2 (6 bases). CDR3 length equals 17 residues. Germline V CDR1 and CDR2: SGHTA, FQGTGA. Trimming pared 5 bases from V and 1 base from J, leaving 17 bases between.

The chain uses TRBV6-1 and TRBJ2-1, with 15 nucleotides matching TRBD2. This CDR3 has 15 residues. J gave up 8 bases and V 1 base, and 0 bases lay outside the gene matches. Germline lookup yields CDR1 MNHNS and CDR2 SASEGT. This CDR3 is CASSEGTSGGDEQFF. For the CDR3, the DNA is TGTGCCAGCAGTGAAGGGACTAGCGGGGGGGATGAGCAGTTCTTC.